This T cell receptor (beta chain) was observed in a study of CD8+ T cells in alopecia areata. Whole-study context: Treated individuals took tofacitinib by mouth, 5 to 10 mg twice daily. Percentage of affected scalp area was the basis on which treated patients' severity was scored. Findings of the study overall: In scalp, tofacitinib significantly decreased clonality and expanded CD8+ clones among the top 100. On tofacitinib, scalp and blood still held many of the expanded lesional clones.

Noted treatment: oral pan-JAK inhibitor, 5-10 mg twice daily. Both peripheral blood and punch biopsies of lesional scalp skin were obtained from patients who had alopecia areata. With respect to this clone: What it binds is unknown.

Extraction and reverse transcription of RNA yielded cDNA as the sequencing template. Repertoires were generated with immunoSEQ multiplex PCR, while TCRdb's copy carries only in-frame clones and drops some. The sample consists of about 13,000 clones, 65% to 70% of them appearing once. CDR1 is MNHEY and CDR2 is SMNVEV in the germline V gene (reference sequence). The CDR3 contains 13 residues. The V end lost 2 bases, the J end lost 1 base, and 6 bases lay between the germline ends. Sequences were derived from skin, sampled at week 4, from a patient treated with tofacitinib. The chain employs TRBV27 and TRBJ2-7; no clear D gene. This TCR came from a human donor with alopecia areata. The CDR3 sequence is CASSLRQSYEQYF. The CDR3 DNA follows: TGTGCCAGCAGTTTACGTCAGTCCTACGAGCAGTACTTC.